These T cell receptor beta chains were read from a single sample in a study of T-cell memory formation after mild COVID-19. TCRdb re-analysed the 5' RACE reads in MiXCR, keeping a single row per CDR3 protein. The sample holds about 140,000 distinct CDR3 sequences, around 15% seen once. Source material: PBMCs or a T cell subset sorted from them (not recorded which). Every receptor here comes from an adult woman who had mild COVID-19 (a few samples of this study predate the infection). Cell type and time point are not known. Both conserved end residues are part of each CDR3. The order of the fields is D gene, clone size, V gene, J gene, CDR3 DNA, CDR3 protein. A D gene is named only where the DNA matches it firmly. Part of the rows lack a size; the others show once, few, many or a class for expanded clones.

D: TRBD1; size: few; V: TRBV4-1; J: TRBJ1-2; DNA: TGCGCCAGCAGAACGGACAGGGGACGTTATGACTATGGCTACACCTTC; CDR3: CASRTDRGRYDYGYTF
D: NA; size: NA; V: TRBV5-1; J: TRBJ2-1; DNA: TGCGCCAGCAGGCCCCTACTAGGGAGTAATGAGCAGTTCTTC; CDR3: CASRPLLGSNEQFF
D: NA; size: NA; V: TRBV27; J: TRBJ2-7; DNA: TGTGCCAGCAGTTTATCGGGGGGACCCGGCGAGCAGTACTTC; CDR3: CASSLSGGPGEQYF
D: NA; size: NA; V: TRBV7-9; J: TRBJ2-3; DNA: TGTGCCAGCAGCTTAGATCGGGACCCGAACGGGATAAGCACAGATACGCAGTATTTT; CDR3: CASSLDRDPNGISTDTQYF
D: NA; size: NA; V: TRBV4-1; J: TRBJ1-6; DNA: TGCGCCAGCAGCCAAGAGGAGAAATCCCTCCACTTT; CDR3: CASSQEEKSLHF
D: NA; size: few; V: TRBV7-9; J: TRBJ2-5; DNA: TGTGCCAGCAGCTTTGGCCGAGCCAATCGCCGAGAGACCCAGTACTTC; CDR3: CASSFGRANRRETQYF
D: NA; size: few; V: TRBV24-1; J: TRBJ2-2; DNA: TGTGCCACCAGTGACTCCGGGGAGCTGTTTTTT; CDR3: CATSDSGELFF
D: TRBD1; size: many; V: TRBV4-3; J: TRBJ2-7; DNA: TGCGCCAGCAGCCAAGATTGGGGACAGGGTAGGGAGCAGTACTTC; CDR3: CASSQDWGQGREQYF
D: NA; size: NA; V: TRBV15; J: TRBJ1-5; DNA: TGTGCCACCAGCAGAGAAGACAGCTATGGGCCCCAGCATTTT; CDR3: CATSREDSYGPQHF
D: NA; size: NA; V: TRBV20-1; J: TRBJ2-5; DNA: TGCAGTGCTAGAGGGGCAGGGACGGGGGAGACCCAGTACTTC; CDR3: CSARGAGTGETQYF
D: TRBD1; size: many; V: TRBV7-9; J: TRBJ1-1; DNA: TGTGCCAGCAGCCCCCCCGGGACAGTGAACACTGAAGCTTTCTTT; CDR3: CASSPPGTVNTEAFF
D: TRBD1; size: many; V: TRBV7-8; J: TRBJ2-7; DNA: TGTGCCAGCAGCTTAGCGGGGACAGGGCGCTACGAGCAGTACTTC; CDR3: CASSLAGTGRYEQYF
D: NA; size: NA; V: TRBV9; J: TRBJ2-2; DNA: NA; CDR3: CASSDSGTGTPGSCFF
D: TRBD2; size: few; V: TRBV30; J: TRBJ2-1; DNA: TGTGCCTGGAGTGTACGTAAGCTAGCGGGGATATTAGAGCAGTTCTTC; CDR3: CAWSVRKLAGILEQFF
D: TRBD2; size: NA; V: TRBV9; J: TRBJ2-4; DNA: TGTGCCAGCAGCGTAGATCTGGGGGGGAACATTCAGTACTTC; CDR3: CASSVDLGGNIQYF
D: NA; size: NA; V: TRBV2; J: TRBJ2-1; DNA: TGTGCCAGCAGTATCCGGGGCCCCCCGGAGCAGTTCTTC; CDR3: CASSIRGPPEQFF
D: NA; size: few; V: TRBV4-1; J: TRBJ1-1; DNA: TGCGCCAGCAGCCAAGAGGTCGCAGGGGACACTGAAGCTTTCTTT; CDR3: CASSQEVAGDTEAFF
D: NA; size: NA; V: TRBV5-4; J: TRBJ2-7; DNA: TGTGCCAGCAGCTCTAGACGGGGTGGGTCCTACGAGCAGTACTTC; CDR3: CASSSRRGGSYEQYF
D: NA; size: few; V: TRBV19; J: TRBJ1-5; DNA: TGTGCCAGTAGTTGGGCAGGGAGAGTTGACCAGCCCCAGCATTTT; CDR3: CASSWAGRVDQPQHF
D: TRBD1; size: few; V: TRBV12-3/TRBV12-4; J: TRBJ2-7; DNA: TGTGCCAGCAGTTTGGGCGGGACAGGGAGCTCCTACGAGCAGTACTTC; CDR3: CASSLGGTGSSYEQYF
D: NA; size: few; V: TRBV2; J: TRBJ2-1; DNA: TGTGCCAGCAGTGAATTCATGCAGGGGCCCTACAATGAGCAGTTCTTC; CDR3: CASSEFMQGPYNEQFF
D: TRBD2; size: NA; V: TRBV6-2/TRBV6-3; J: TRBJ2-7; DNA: TGTGCCAGCAGTCTACTAGCGGATAGCTCCTACGAGCAGTACTTC; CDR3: CASSLLADSSYEQYF
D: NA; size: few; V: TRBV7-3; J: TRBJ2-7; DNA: TGTGCCAGCAGCTCTATCTCCCCTTCGCCCGAGCAGTACTTC; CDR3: CASSSISPSPEQYF
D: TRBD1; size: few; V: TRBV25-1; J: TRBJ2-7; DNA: TGTGCCAGCAGTGAATTAGGACAGGAACGCTACGAGCAGTACTTC; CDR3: CASSELGQERYEQYF
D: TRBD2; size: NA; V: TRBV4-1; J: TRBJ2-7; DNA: TGCGCCAGCGGCGTGCTTAGCGGGGGGAGAGACGAGCAGTACTTC; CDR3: CASGVLSGGRDEQYF
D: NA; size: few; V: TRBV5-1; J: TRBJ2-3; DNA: TGCGCCAGCAGCTTGTACAGGCACACAGATACGCAGTATTTT; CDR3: CASSLYRHTDTQYF
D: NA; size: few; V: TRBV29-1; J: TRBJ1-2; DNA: TGCAGCGTTGAAGATCCCGGGGAGGTGGGGTATGGCTACACCTTC; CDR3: CSVEDPGEVGYGYTF
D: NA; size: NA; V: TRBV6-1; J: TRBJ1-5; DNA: TGTGCCAGCAGTGAGGAGACAGAATTCAATCAGCCCCAGCATTTT; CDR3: CASSEETEFNQPQHF
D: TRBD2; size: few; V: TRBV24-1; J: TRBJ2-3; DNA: TGTGCCACCAGTGACCCGAGACTAGCGGGAGGGAGAGATACGCAGTATTTT; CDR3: CATSDPRLAGGRDTQYF
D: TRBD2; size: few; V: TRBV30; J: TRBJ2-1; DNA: TGTGCCTGGAGTGTCGCTTGGAGACGAGGGCCTAGCGGCTCCTACAATGAGCAGTTCTTC; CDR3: CAWSVAWRRGPSGSYNEQFF
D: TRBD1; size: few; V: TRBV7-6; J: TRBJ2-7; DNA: TGTGCCAGCAGCCCAACTACCGGGACAGGGGCCTACGAGCAGTACTTC; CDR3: CASSPTTGTGAYEQYF
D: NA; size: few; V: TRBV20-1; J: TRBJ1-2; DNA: TGCAGTGCTAGAGACCCAGCAGGGACCTACGGCTACACCTTC; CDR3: CSARDPAGTYGYTF
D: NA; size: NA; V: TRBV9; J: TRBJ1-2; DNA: TGTGCCAGCAGCGTAGAATCGGTTCACTATGGCTACACCTTC; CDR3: CASSVESVHYGYTF
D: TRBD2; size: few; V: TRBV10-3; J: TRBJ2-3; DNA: TGTGCCATCAGTGAGATGGGGGACTACACAGATACGCAGTATTTT; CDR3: CAISEMGDYTDTQYF
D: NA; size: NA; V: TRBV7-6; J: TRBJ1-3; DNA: TGTGCCATCAGCTTAGCGGGAGACATTGCCGGAGCCACCATATATTTT; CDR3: CAISLAGDIAGATIYF
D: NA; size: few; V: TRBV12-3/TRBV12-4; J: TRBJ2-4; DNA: TGTGCCAGCAGTGAGCCTGGAGGGGACATTCAGTACTTC; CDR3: CASSEPGGDIQYF
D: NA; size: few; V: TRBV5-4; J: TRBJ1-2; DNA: TGTGCCAGCAGCGCATTGACAGCTTATGGCTACACCTTC; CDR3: CASSALTAYGYTF
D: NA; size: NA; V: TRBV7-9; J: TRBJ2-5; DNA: TGTGCCAGCAGCACATCAGGTTTGGAAGAAAAACCCGCCCAGACCCAGTACTTC; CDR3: CASSTSGLEEKPAQTQYF
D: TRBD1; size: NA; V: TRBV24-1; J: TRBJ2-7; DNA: TGTGCCACCTCCGCGGCGGGACAGGGAACCGAGCAGTACTTC; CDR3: CATSAAGQGTEQYF
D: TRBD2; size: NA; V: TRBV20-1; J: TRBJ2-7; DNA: TGCAGTGCTCGACTAGCGGAATACGAGCAGTACTTC; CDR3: CSARLAEYEQYF
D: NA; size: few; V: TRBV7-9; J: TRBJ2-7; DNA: TGTGCCAGCAGCTCCAGCGGTACGGAGCAGTACTTC; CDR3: CASSSSGTEQYF
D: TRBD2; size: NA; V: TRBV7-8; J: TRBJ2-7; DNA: TGTGCCAGCGAGCCGGGACTAGCGGGAGATGAGCAGTACTTC; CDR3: CASEPGLAGDEQYF
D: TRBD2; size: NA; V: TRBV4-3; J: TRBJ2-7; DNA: TGCGCCAGCAGCCCGGGACTAGCGGGGCTCGAGCAGTACTTC; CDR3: CASSPGLAGLEQYF
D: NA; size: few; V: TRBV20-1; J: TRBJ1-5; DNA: TGCAGTGCTCAGGACCTAGGCAATCAGCCCCAGCATTTT; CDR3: CSAQDLGNQPQHF